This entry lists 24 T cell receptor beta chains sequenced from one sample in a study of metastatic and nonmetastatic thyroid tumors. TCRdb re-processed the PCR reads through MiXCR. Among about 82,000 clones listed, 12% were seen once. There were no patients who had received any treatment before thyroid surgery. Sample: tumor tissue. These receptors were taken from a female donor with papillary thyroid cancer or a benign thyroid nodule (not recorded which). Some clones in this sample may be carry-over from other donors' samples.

DNA for the CDR3: TGTGCCAGCAGTTACCTAGCGGGAGGGTTCTACGAGCAGTACTTC. This gives the protein CASSYLAGGFYEQYF. V usage is TRBV27 and J usage is TRBJ2-7; 12 nucleotides line up with TRBD2. The J segment lost 3 bases and the V segment lost 4 bases, leaving 4 bases of the junction unmatched. Germline V CDR1 and CDR2: MNHEY, SMNVEV (reference sequence). This CDR3 has 15 residues.

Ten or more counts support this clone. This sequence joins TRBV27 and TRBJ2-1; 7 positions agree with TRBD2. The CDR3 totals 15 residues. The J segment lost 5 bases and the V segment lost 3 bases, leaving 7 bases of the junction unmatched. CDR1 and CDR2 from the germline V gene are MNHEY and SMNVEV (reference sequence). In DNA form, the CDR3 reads TGTGCCAGCAGTTTTGAGGCGGGAGCCGACAATGAGCAGTTCTTC. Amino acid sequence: CASSFEAGADNEQFF.

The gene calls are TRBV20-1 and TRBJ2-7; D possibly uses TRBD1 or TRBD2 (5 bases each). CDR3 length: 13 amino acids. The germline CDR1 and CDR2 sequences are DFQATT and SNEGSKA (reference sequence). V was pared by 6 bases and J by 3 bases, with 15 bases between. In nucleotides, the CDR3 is TGCAGTGCCGCCGTTGGGGGAATCTACGAGCAGTACTTC. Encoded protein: CSAAVGGIYEQYF.

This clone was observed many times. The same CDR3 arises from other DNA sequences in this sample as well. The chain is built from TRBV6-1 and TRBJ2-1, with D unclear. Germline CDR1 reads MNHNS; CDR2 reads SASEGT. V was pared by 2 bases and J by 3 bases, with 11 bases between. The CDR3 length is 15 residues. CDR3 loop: CASSELGFIYNEQFF. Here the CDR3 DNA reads TGTGCCAGCAGTGAATTAGGGTTCATCTACAATGAGCAGTTCTTC.

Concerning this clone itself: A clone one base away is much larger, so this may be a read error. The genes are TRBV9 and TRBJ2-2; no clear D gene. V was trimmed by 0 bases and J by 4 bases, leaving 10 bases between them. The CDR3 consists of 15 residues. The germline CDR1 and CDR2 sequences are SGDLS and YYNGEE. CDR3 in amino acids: CASSVVIELTGELFF. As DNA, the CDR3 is TGTGCCAGCAGCGTAGTGATAGAACTCACCGGGGAGCTGTTTTTT. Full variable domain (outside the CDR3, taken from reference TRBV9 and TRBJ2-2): DSGVTQTPKHLITATGQRVTLRCSPRSGDLSVYWYQQSLDQGLQFLIQYYNGEERAKGNILERFSAQQFPDLHSELNLSSLELGDSALYFCASSVVIELTGELFFGEGSRLTVL.

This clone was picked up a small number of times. The CDR3 DNA reads TGCGCCAGCAGCCAAGAAGGCTCAGTGACAGATACGCAGTATTTT. Its protein product is CASSQEGSVTDTQYF. V usage is TRBV4-1 and J usage is TRBJ2-3; no reliable D call. V lost 0 bases, J lost 3 bases, and 10 bases lay in between. This CDR3 spans 15 amino acids. CDR1 MGHRA and CDR2 YSYEKL come from the germline V gene.

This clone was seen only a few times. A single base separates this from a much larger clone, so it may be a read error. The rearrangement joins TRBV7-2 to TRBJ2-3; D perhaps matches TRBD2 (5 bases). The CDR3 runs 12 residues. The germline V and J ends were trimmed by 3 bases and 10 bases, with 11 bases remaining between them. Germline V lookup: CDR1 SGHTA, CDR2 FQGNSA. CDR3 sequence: CASSFSVKAQYF. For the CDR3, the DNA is TGTGCCAGCAGCTTTAGCGTGAAGGCGCAGTATTTT.

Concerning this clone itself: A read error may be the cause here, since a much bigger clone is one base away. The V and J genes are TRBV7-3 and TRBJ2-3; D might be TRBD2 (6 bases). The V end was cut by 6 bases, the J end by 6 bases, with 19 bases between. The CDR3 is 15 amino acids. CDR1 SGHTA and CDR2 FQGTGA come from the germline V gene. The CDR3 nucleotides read TGTGCCAGCAGGAGGAGGGGAGACCAGGCTGATACGCAGTATTTT. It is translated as CASRRRGDQADTQYF.

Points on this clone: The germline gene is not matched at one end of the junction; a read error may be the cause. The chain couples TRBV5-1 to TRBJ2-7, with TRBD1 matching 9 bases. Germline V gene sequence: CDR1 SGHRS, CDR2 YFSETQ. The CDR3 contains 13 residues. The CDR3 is CDSSLGQGPEQYF. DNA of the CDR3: TGCGACAGCAGCTTAGGACAGGGGCCCGAGCAGTACTTC. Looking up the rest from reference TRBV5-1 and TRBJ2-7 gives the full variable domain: KAGVTQTPRYLIKTRGQQVTLSCSPISGHRSVSWYQQTPGQGLQFLFEYFSETQRNKGNFPGRFSGRQFSNSRSEMNVSTLELGDSALYLCDSSLGQGPEQYFGPGTRLTVT.

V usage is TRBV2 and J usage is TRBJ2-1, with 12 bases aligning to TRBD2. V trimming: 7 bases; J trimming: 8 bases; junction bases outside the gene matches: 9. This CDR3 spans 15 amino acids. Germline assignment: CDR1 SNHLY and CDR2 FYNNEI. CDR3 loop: CASIRLAGVPHEQFF. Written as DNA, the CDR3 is TGTGCCAGCATCCGACTAGCGGGAGTGCCCCATGAGCAGTTCTTC.

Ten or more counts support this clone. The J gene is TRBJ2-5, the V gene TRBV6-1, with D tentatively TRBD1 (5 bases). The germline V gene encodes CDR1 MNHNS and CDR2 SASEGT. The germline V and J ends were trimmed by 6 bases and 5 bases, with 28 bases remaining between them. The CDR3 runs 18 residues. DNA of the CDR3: TGTGCCAGCAGCTTTTACCAGGGAATTTGGTATTCAACGGAGACCCAGTACTTC. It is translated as CASSFYQGIWYSTETQYF.

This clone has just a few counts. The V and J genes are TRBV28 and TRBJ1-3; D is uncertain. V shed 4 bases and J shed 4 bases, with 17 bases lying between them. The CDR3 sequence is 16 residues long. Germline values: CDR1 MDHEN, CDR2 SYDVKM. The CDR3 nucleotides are TGTGCCAGCAGTTCGCCCAACATAGCCTCAGGAAACACCATATATTTT. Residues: CASSSPNIASGNTIYF.

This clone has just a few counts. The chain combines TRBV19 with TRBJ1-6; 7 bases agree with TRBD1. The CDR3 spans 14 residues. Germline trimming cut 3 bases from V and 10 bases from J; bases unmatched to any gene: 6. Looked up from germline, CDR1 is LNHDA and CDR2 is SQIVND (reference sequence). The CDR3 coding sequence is TGTGCCAGTAGTATCGACAGGGCTCGGTCACCCCTCCACTTT. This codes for CASSIDRARSPLHF.

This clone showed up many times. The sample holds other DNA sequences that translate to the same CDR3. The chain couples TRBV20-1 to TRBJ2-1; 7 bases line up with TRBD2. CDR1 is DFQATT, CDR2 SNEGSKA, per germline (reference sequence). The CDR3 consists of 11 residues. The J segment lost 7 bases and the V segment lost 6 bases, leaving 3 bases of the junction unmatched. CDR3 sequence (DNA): TGCAGTGCAAGGCGGGGGAATGAGCAGTTCTTC. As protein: CSARRGNEQFF.

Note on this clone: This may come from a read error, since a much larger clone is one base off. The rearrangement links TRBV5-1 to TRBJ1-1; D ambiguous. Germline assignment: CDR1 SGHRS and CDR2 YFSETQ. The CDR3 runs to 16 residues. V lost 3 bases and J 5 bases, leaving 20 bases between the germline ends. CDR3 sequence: CASSSPHGSGGTEAFF. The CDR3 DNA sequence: TGCGCCAGCAGCTCCCCCCACGGGTCAGGAGGGACTGAAGCTTTCTTT.

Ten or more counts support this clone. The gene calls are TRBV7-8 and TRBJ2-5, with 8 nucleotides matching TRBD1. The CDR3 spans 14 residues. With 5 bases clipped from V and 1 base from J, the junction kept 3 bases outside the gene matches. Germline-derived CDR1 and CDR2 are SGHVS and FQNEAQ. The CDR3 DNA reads TGTGCCAGCAGCCCCGGACAGGGCCAAGAGACCCAGTACTTC. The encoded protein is CASSPGQGQETQYF.

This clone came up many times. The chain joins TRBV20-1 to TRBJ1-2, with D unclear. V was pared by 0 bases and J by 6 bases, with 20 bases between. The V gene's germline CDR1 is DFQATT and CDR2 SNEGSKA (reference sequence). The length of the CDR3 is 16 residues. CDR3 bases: TGCAGTGCTAGAGATTACCAGGACGGAGACATGCATGGCTACACCTTC. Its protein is CSARDYQDGDMHGYTF.

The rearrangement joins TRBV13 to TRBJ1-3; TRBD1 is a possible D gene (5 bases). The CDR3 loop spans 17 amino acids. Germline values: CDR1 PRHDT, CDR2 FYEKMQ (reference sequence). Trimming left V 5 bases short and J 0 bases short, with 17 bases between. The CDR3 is CASSALGRGFSGNTIYF. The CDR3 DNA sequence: TGTGCCAGCAGCGCTCTTGGTAGGGGATTCTCTGGAAACACCATATATTTT.

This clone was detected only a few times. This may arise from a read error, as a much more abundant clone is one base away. This chain's CDR3 is CASRPQWYEQYF. The DNA of the CDR3 is TGTGCCAGCAGGCCACAGTGGTACGAGCAGTACTTC. This chain connects TRBV28 to TRBJ2-7, with D uncertain. CDR1 MDHEN and CDR2 SYDVKM come from the germline V gene. The CDR3 runs to 12 residues. With 6 bases removed from V and 4 bases from J, the gap between germline ends came to 10 bases.

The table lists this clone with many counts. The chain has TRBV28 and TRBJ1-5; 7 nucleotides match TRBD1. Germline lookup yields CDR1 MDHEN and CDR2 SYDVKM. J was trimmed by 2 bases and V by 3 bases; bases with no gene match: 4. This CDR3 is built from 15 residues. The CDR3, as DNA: TGTGCCAGCAGTTTGAAGGGGGCAGGCAATCAGCCCCAGCATTTT. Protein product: CASSLKGAGNQPQHF.

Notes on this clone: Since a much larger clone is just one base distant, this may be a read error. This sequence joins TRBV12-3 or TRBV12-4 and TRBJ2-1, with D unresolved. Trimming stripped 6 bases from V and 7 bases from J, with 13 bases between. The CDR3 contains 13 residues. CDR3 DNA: TGTGCCAGCAGCTTACCGACTTCAAATGAGCAGTTCTTC. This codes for CASSLPTSNEQFF.

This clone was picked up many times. CDR3 nucleotides: TGTGCCAGCAGCTCCTGGGTCGAACCACAAGAGACCCAGTACTTC. It specifies CASSSWVEPQETQYF. The chain has TRBV11-3 and TRBJ2-5; D not certain. V was trimmed by 4 bases and J by 2 bases, leaving 14 bases between them. The CDR3 has 15 residues. The germline gives CDR1 SGHNT, CDR2 YENEEA.

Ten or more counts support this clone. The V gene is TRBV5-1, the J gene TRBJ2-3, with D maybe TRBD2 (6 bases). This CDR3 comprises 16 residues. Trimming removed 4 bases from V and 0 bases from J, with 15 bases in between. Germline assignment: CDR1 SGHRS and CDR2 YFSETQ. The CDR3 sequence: CASSPEGRVSTDTQYF. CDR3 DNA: TGCGCCAGCAGCCCGGAGGGCAGAGTGAGCACAGATACGCAGTATTTT.

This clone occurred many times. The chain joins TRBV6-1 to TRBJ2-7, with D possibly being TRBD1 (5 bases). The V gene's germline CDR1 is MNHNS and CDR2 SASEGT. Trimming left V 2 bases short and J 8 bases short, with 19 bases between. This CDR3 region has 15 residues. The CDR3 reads CASSETGPPTSQQYF. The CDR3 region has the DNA TGTGCCAGCAGTGAAACAGGACCCCCCACTTCCCAGCAGTACTTC.